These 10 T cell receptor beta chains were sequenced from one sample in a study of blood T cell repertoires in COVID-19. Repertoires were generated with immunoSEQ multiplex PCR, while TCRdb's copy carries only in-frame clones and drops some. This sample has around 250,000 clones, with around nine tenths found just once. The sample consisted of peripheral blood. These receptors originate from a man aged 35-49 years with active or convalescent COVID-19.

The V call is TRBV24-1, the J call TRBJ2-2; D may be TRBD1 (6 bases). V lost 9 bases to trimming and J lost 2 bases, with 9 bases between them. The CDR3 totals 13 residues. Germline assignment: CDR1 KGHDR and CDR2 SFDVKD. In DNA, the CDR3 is TGTGCCACCGGGACAAGAAACACCGGGGAGCTGTTTTTT. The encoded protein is CATGTRNTGELFF.

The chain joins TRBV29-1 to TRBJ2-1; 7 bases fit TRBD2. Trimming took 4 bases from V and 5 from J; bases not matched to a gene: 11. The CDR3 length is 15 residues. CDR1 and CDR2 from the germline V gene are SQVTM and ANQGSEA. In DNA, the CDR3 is TGCAGCGTTGCGCAACTAGCGTATCCCCACAATGAGCAGTTCTTC. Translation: CSVAQLAYPHNEQFF.

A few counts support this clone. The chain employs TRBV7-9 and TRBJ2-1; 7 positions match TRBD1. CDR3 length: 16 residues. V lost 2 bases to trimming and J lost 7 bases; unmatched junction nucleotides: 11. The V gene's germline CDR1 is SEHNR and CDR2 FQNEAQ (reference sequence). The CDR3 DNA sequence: TGTGCCAGCAGCTTAACAGGGGACGGAAGATCGAATGAGCAGTTCTTC. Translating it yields CASSLTGDGRSNEQFF.

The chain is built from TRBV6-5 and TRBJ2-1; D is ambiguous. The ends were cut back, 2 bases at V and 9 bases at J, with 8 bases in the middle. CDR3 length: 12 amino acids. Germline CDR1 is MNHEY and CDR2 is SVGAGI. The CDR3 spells CASSYRTGEQFF. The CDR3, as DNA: TGTGCCAGCAGTTACCGCACCGGTGAGCAGTTCTTC.

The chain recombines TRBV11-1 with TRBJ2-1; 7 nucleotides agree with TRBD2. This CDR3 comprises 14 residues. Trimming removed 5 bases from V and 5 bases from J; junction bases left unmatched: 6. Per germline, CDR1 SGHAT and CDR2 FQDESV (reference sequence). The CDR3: CASSIRDYHNEQFF. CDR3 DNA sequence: TGTGCCAGCAGCATCCGGGACTACCACAATGAGCAGTTCTTC.

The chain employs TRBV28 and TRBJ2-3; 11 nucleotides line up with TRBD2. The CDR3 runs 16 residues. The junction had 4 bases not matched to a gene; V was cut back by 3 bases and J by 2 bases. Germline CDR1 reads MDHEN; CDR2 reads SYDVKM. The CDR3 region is CASSLFSGGATDTQYF. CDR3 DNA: TGTGCCAGCAGTTTGTTTAGCGGGGGGGCCACAGATACGCAGTATTTT.

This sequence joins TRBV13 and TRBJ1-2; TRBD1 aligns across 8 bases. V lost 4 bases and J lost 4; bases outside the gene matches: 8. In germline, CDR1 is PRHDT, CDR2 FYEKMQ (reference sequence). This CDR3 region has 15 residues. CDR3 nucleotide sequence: TGTGCCAGCAGCTGGAACAGGGGGGAATCCTATGGCTACACCTTC. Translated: CASSWNRGESYGYTF.

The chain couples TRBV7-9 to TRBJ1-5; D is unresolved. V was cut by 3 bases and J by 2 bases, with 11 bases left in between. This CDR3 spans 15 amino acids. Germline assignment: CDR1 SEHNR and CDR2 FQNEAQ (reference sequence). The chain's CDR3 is CASSLHGGGNQPQHF. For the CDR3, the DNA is TGTGCCAGCAGCTTGCACGGCGGTGGCAATCAGCCCCAGCATTTT. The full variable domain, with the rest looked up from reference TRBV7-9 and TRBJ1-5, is DTGVSQNPRHKITKRGQNVTFRCDPISEHNRLYWYRQTLGQGPEFLTYFQNEAQLEKSRLLSDRFSAERPKGSFSTLEIQRTEQGDSAMYLCASSLHGGGNQPQHFGDGTRLSIL.

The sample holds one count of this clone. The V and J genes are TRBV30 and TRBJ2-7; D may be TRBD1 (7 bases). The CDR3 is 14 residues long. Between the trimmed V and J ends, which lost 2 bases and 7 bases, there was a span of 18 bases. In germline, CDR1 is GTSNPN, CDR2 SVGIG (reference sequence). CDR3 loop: CAWSPMEGAREQYF. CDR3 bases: TGTGCCTGGAGTCCGATGGAGGGGGCGCGGGAGCAGTACTTC.

CDR3 residues: CASSAKTSGSINEQFF. For the CDR3, the DNA is TGTGCCAGCAGCGCCAAGACTAGCGGGAGTATCAATGAGCAGTTCTTC. The chain recombines TRBV9 with TRBJ2-1, with 12 bases matching TRBD2. The CDR3 has 16 residues. Germline CDR1 SGDLS, CDR2 YYNGEE. J was trimmed by 6 bases and V by 3 bases; bases with no gene match: 7.